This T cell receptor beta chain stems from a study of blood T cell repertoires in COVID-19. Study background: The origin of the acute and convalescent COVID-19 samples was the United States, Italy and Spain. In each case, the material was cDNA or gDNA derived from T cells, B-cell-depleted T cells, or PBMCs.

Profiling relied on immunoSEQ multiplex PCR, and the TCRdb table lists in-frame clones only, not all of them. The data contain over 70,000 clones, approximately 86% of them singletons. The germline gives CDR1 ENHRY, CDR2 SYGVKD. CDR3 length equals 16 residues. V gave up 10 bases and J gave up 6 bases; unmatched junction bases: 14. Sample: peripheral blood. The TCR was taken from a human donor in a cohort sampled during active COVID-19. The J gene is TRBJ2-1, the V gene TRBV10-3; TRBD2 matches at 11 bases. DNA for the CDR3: TGTGCCACCACGGGGTGGGCTAGCGGGGGGAGCAATGAGCAGTTCTTC. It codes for CATTGWASGGSNEQFF.